A selection of T cell receptor beta chains follows, all from one sample in a study of ipilimumab plus nivolumab after autologous stem cell transplantation. The assay was immunoSEQ multiplex PCR, and TCRdb's table has in-frame clones only and misses some. The data contain fewer than 95,000 clones, 83% of them seen just once; the ten biggest clones take up approximately 2.2%. Sequenced here: PBMCs, sampled in a trial of ipilimumab plus nivolumab as post-transplant consolidation. These receptors were obtained from a male donor with diffuse large B-cell lymphoma. CDR3s include the opening cysteine and the closing phenylalanine or tryptophan. D genes are given only for firm matches.

.	TRBJ1-2	TRBV11-2	CASSSGFRNYGYTF
.	TRBJ2-2	TRBV9	CASSVEAGELFF
.	TRBJ2-4	TRBV2	CASSVRQSKGNIQYF
.	TRBJ2-3	TRBV30	CAWTLGTSTDTQYF
.	TRBJ1-4	TRBV19	CASGADSEKKLFF
.	TRBJ1-6	TRBV19	CASSSRSNSPLHF
TRBD2	TRBJ2-7	TRBV14	CASSQGGTTHF
.	TRBJ1-3	TRBV6-1	CASSDGAHTIYF
.	TRBJ2-5	TRBV7-9	CASSHRLQGLIPWETQYF
TRBD1	TRBJ2-3	TRBV11-2	CASSFTQGASSTDTQYF
TRBD2	TRBJ2-7	TRBV15	CATSRERLAGYSYEQYF
.	TRBJ1-5	TRBV27	CASSSYRIQVNGRQPQHF
.	TRBJ1-6	TRBV6-5	CASRGQNNSPLHF
TRBD1	TRBJ1-2	TRBV9	CASDTGGSYTF
.	TRBJ1-5	TRBV2	CASRTDRTNQPQHF
TRBD1	TRBJ1-1	TRBV19	CASRDRDRGRGWDTEAFF
.	TRBJ1-2	TRBV7-9	CASSLNSYGYTF
.	TRBJ1-1	TRBV7-2	CASSLIQGLGTEAFF
.	TRBJ2-5	TRBV18	CASSPGGGETQYF
TRBD1	TRBJ2-7	TRBV28	CASSLGTDREEDF
TRBD1	TRBJ2-3	TRBV29-1	CSVTQGAHADTQYF
TRBD1	TRBJ1-6	TRBV18	CASSPPGQGVNSPLHF
.	TRBJ2-3	TRBV20-1	CSVGGDTQYF
TRBD1	TRBJ2-3	TRBV18	CASSPRPGQGERADTQYF
.	TRBJ2-3	TRBV21-1	CASSRMLAAPSTDTQYF
TRBD1	TRBJ1-2	TRBV12-5	CASGFPNHQGAGGYTF
.	TRBJ2-7	TRBV29-1	CSVATGWGAYEQYF
TRBD2	TRBJ2-5	TRBV10-2	CASSETSGETQYF
.	TRBJ1-2	TRBV5-1	CASSLDGNYGYTF
.	TRBJ1-1	TRBV4-1	CASSQVGATEAFF
.	TRBJ1-1	TRBV19	CASTEDRNTEAFF
TRBD2	TRBJ2-1	TRBV7-2	CASSPTSELQFF
TRBD2	TRBJ2-1	TRBV6-1	CASSDVMGLLNNEQFF
.	TRBJ2-7	TRBV7-9	CASSLTGTGAYEQYF
.	TRBJ1-2	TRBV29-1	CSVEGGSHYGYTF
TRBD1	TRBJ1-1	TRBV4-1	CASSQTGTGMNTEAFF
TRBD2	TRBJ2-1	TRBV30	CAWSPPGTTNEQFF
TRBD2	TRBJ2-5	TRBV5-1	CASSSGLAGEETQYF
TRBD1	TRBJ1-1	TRBV6-1	CASSERGTGIEAFF
TRBD1	TRBJ2-1	TRBV10-1	CASTRGTGMNEQFF
.	TRBJ2-5	TRBV15	CATSRDRPRGEQYF
.	TRBJ2-6	TRBV7-9	CASSLWSPSGANVLTF
.	TRBJ1-2	TRBV5-1	CASSLDDGVYGYTF